The following is a TCR beta chain sequence with its context. Some clones are missing from TCRdb's copy, which holds only in-frame ones; the method was immunoSEQ multiplex PCR. This table has fewer than 200,000 clones, about 86% appearing once. Trimming took 5 bases from V and 2 from J, leaving 10 bases between them. From germline, CDR1 is MDHEN and CDR2 SYDVKM. CDR3 length equals 14 residues. These data are taken from a study of blood T cell repertoires in COVID-19. Study-level information: In each case, the material was cDNA or gDNA derived from T cells, B-cell-depleted T cells, or PBMCs.

V gene TRBV28 combines with J gene TRBJ1-3; the D is unclear. This receptor was taken from a woman in her forties or fifties in a cohort exposed to, infected with or recovered from COVID-19 (not recorded which). The sample was PBMCs or T cells enriched from blood (not recorded which). This CDR3 is CASSPTGTGNTIYF. The CDR3 nucleotides are TGTGCCAGCAGTCCGACGGGGACTGGAAACACCATATATTTT.